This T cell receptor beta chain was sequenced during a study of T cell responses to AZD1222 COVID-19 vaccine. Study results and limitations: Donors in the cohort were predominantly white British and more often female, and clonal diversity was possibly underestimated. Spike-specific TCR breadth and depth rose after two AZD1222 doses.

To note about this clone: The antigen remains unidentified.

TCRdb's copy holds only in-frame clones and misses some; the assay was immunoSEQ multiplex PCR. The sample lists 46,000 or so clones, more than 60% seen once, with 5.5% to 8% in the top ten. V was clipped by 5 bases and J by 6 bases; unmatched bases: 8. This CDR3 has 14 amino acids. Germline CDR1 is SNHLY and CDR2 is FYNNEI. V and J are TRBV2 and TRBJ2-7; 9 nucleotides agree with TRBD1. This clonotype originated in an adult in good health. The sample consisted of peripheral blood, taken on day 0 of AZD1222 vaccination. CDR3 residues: CASSRTGVPTEQYF. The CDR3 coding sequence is TGTGCCAGCAGTAGGACAGGGGTGCCGACCGAGCAGTACTTC. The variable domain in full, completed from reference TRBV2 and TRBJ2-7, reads EPEVTQTPSHQVTQMGQEVILRCVPISNHLYFYWYRQILGQKVEFLVSFYNNEISEKSEIFDDQFSVERPDGSNFTLKIRSTKLEDSAMYFCASSRTGVPTEQYFGPGTRLTVT.